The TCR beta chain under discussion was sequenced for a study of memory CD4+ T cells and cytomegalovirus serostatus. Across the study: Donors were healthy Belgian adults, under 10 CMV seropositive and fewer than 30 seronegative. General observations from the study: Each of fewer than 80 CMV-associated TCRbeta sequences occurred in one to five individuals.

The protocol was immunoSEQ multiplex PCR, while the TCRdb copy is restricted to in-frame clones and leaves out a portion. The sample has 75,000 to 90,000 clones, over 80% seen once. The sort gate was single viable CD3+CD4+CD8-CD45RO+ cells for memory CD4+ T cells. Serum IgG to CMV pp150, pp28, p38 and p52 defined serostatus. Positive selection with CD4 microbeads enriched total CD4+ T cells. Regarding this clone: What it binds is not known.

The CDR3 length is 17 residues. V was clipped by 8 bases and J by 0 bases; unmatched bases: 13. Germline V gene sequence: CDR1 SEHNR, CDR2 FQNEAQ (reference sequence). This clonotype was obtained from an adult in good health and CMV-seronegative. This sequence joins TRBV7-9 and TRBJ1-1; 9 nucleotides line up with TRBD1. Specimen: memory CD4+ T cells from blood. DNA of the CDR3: TGTGCCAGCCACCACGATACAGGGGGCTGGGTGAACACTGAAGCTTTCTTT. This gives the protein CASHHDTGGWVNTEAFF.